One and the same sample provided the 26 T cell receptor beta chains below, sequenced in a study of cytomegalovirus exposure and HLA in healthy donors. The study ran its PCR with 60 Vbeta and 13 Jbeta primers. Profiled with immunoSEQ multiplex PCR; TCRdb holds only in-frame clones, not every one. There are over 100,000 clones in the sample; around nine tenths occur only once, and about 5% lies in the top ten. The sample taken for sequencing was PBMCs. The receptors stem from a woman in her twenties or thirties in good health and CMV-seronegative.

The CDR3 region is CASSPRGAGVFSITDTQYF. Here the CDR3 DNA reads TGTGCCAGCAGCCCTCGGGGAGCGGGAGTTTTCTCAATCACAGATACGCAGTATTTT. This sequence joins TRBV7-2 and TRBJ2-3; TRBD2 aligns across 8 bases. The ends lost 5 bases at V and 2 bases at J; junction bases unmatched: 18. The CDR3 runs 19 residues. Per the germline V gene, CDR1 is SGHTA and CDR2 is FQGNSA.

This chain links TRBV5-1 with TRBJ1-6; D is unclear. This CDR3 has 16 residues. Germline lookup yields CDR1 SGHRS and CDR2 YFSETQ. V lost 0 bases to trimming and J lost 0 bases, with 7 bases between them. DNA for the CDR3: TGCGCCAGCAGCTTGGGTGAGAGCTCCTATAATTCACCCCTCCACTTT. It codes for CASSLGESSYNSPLHF.

This chain joins TRBV15 and TRBJ1-2, with D perhaps matching TRBD1 (6 bases). Per germline, CDR1 LNHNV and CDR2 YYDKDF (reference sequence). The CDR3 contains 15 residues. With 3 bases removed from V and 6 bases from J, the gap between germline ends came to 17 bases. The CDR3 region is CATSSEGGLGDGYTF. The CDR3, as DNA: TGTGCCACCAGCAGCGAGGGGGGGCTGGGGGATGGCTACACCTTC.

The CDR3 bases are TGTGCCAGCAGCTTAGAGGCTAGCGGGTACAATGAGCAGTTCTTC. Its protein product is CASSLEASGYNEQFF. The gene calls are TRBV11-2 and TRBJ2-1; 8 nucleotides line up with TRBD2. CDR3 length: 15 residues. CDR1 is SGHAT and CDR2 is FQNNGV in the germline V gene. The trim removed 0 bases at V and 4 bases at J, leaving 2 bases unmatched.

The rearrangement links TRBV15 to TRBJ1-5, with D tentatively TRBD1 (5 bases). V shed 8 bases and J shed 5 bases, with 13 bases lying between them. The CDR3 extends over 13 amino acids. Germline CDR1 LNHNV, CDR2 YYDKDF (reference sequence). CDR3 residues: CATQGGDYQPQHF. The CDR3 region has the DNA TGTGCCACCCAGGGAGGGGACTATCAGCCCCAGCATTTT.

The V call is TRBV4-3, the J call TRBJ2-3, with TRBD2 identical over 8 bases. Unmatched junction bases numbered 12, after V lost 8 bases and J lost 5 bases. The CDR3 runs to 15 residues. Germline assignment: CDR1 LGHNA and CDR2 YSLEER. The CDR3, as DNA: TGCGCCAGCGCGGCCGGTGGAGCGGGAGAAGATACGCAGTATTTT. It encodes CASAAGGAGEDTQYF.

V usage is TRBV2 and J usage is TRBJ2-3; 7 positions agree with TRBD2. Looked up from germline, CDR1 is SNHLY and CDR2 is FYNNEI. Germline trimming cut 3 bases from V and 4 bases from J; bases unmatched to any gene: 7. This CDR3 spans 15 amino acids. The CDR3 coding sequence is TGTGCCAGCAGTGATTTAGGTAGCGGGTCAGATACGCAGTATTTT. Translated: CASSDLGSGSDTQYF.

This clone was counted a few times. V and J are TRBV4-3 and TRBJ1-4; no clear D gene. The V gene lost 1 base and the J gene lost 4 bases, with 7 bases spanning the gap. From germline, CDR1 is LGHNA and CDR2 YSLEER. The CDR3 has 14 amino acids. The CDR3 DNA follows: TGCGCCAGCAGCCAAGGGTCTAGTAATGAAAAACTGTTTTTT. It is translated as CASSQGSSNEKLFF.

A few counts support this clone. The chain carries TRBV7-2 and TRBJ2-2; tentative D call: TRBD1 (6 bases). The CDR3 runs to 17 residues. V lost 6 bases to trimming and J lost 1 base, with 18 bases between them. CDR1 is SGHTA and CDR2 is FQGNSA in the germline V gene. The CDR3 region has the DNA TGTGCCAGCAGGACGGACGTGGGACAAAGGAACACCGGGGAGCTGTTTTTT. This gives the protein CASRTDVGQRNTGELFF. Based on the CDR3 plus reference TRBV7-2 and TRBJ2-2, the full variable domain is GAGVSQSPSNKVTEKGKDVELRCDPISGHTALYWYRQSLGQGLEFLIYFQGNSAPDKSGLPSDRFSAERTGGSVSTLTIQRTQQEDSAVYLCASRTDVGQRNTGELFFGEGSRLTVL.

The CDR3 loop reads CASSSDRNTEAFF. The DNA for the CDR3 is TGTGCCAGCAGCTCGGACAGGAACACTGAAGCTTTCTTT. The V and J genes are TRBV6-1 and TRBJ1-1; tentatively, D is TRBD1 (6 bases). Trimming took off 6 bases at V and 1 base at J, with 9 bases between the two ends. Germline V gives CDR1 MNHNS, CDR2 SASEGT. The CDR3 runs to 13 residues.

The genes are TRBV5-1 and TRBJ2-5, with 10 bases aligning to TRBD1. The CDR3 is 16 residues long. Germline lookup yields CDR1 SGHRS and CDR2 YFSETQ. Germline trimming cut 4 bases from V and 13 bases from J; bases unmatched to any gene: 19. In nucleotides, the CDR3 is TGCGCCAGCAGCGCGGAACCGACAGGGGGCTTCCACGAGCGGTACTTC. It translates to CASSAEPTGGFHERYF.

V usage is TRBV18 and J usage is TRBJ2-5; the D gene is possibly TRBD2 (6 bases). Trimming removed 4 bases at V and 1 base at J, with 13 bases between. In germline, CDR1 is KGHSH, CDR2 LQKENI. The CDR3 has 15 amino acids. Here the CDR3 reads CASSHWRGLQETQYF. In nucleotides, the CDR3 is TGTGCCAGCTCACACTGGAGGGGTCTCCAAGAGACCCAGTACTTC.

The chain recombines TRBV18 with TRBJ2-5, with a weak D call TRBD1 (6 bases). There are 16 residues in the CDR3. Germline V gives CDR1 KGHSH, CDR2 LQKENI. Trimming cost V 5 bases and J 1 base, with 17 bases left between them. Here the CDR3 DNA reads TGTGCCAGCTCAGAGGGACACCACACTCTCCAAGAGACCCAGTACTTC. It codes for CASSEGHHTLQETQYF.

The V gene is TRBV7-2, the J gene TRBJ1-1, with TRBD1 matching over 9 bases. There are 15 residues in the CDR3. V shed 5 bases, J shed 0 bases, and the junction held 4 bases outside the gene matches. Germline values: CDR1 SGHTA, CDR2 FQGNSA. CDR3 sequence: CASSTDRGLNTEAFF. Written as DNA, the CDR3 is TGTGCCAGCAGCACGGACAGGGGATTGAACACTGAAGCTTTCTTT.

Worth noting for this clone: Other nucleotide sequences in the sample specify the same CDR3. This chain joins TRBV7-2 and TRBJ1-2, with 8 positions matching TRBD1. This CDR3 is 13 amino acids long. The germline V gene encodes CDR1 SGHTA and CDR2 FQGNSA. V was pared by 5 bases and J by 5 bases, with 4 bases of the junction left unmatched. DNA of the CDR3: TGTGCCAGCAGCCCCGGACAGGGTTATGGCTACACCTTC. Encoded protein: CASSPGQGYGYTF.

The rearrangement joins TRBV7-3 to TRBJ1-6, with D perhaps TRBD1 (5 bases). V dropped 1 base and J dropped 7 bases, with 17 bases sitting between them. The CDR3 extends over 17 amino acids. The germline V gene has CDR1 SGHTA and CDR2 FQGTGA. The CDR3 bases are TGTGCCAGCAGCTTAAGGGCAGGAGGGGATGGAAATTCACCCCTCCACTTT. This translates into CASSLRAGGDGNSPLHF.

The chain employs TRBV7-9 and TRBJ1-2; unclear D gene. Germline assignment: CDR1 SEHNR and CDR2 FQNEAQ (reference sequence). The CDR3 loop spans 14 amino acids. Trimming pared 4 bases from V and 8 bases from J, leaving 17 bases between. The CDR3 region is CASSSWVMEAGYTF. The CDR3 nucleotides read TGTGCCAGCAGCTCCTGGGTGATGGAAGCGGGCTACACCTTC.

The V gene is TRBV6-4, the J gene TRBJ2-3, with TRBD2 matching over 8 bases. The CDR3 covers 17 residues. Losses at the gene ends were 0 bases for V and 0 bases for J; bases not matched to a gene: 5. The germline gives CDR1 MRHNA, CDR2 SNTAGT. Written as DNA, the CDR3 is TGTGCCAGCAGTGACTCTCCGGGCGGGGGGAGCACAGATACGCAGTATTTT. This gives the protein CASSDSPGGGSTDTQYF.

The rearrangement uses TRBV7-8 and TRBJ1-5; no reliable D call. The length of the CDR3 is 16 residues. CDR1 is SGHVS and CDR2 is FQNEAQ in the germline V gene. The ends were cut back, 1 base at V and 0 bases at J, with 10 bases in the middle. The CDR3 is CASSLGETYSNQPQHF. The CDR3 nucleotides are TGTGCCAGCAGCTTAGGGGAGACTTATAGCAATCAGCCCCAGCATTTT. The entire variable domain, with the rest obtained from reference TRBV7-8 and TRBJ1-5, is as follows: GAGVSQSPRYKVAKRGQDVALRCDPISGHVSLFWYQQALGQGPEFLTYFQNEAQLDKSGLPSDRFFAERPEGSVSTLKIQRTQQEDSAVYLCASSLGETYSNQPQHFGDGTRLSIL.

This clone appeared once. V is TRBV2 and J is TRBJ1-6; 8 bases match TRBD1. Trimming at V came to 4 bases and at J to 0 bases, leaving 2 bases not matched to a gene. This CDR3 is 16 amino acids long. CDR1 and CDR2 from the germline V gene are SNHLY and FYNNEI. The CDR3 DNA is TGTGCCAGCAGTGGACAGGGGAGCTCCTATAATTCACCCCTCCACTTT. Amino acid sequence: CASSGQGSSYNSPLHF. Full variable domain (outside the CDR3, taken from reference TRBV2 and TRBJ1-6): EPEVTQTPSHQVTQMGQEVILRCVPISNHLYFYWYRQILGQKVEFLVSFYNNEISEKSEIFDDQFSVERPDGSNFTLKIRSTKLEDSAMYFCASSGQGSSYNSPLHFGNGTRLTVT.

The gene calls are TRBV15 and TRBJ1-2; tentatively, D is TRBD1 (6 bases). CDR1 and CDR2 (germline): LNHNV, YYDKDF (reference sequence). The CDR3 loop spans 15 amino acids. Trimming took off 3 bases at V and 2 bases at J, with 13 bases between the two ends. CDR3 region: CATSSPMTGNYGYTF. The CDR3 coding sequence is TGTGCCACCAGCAGCCCTATGACAGGAAACTATGGCTACACCTTC.

The chain carries TRBV11-2 and TRBJ1-1, with D unresolved. The germline gives CDR1 SGHAT, CDR2 FQNNGV. V was trimmed by 5 bases and J by 1 base, leaving 14 bases between them. CDR3 length: 15 residues. CDR3 protein: CASSLGGRPNTEAFF. In nucleotides, the CDR3 is TGTGCCAGCAGCCTCGGAGGCAGACCGAACACTGAAGCTTTCTTT.

The CDR3 coding sequence is TGCAGCGTTGGACTAGCGAGGACCGGGGAGCTGTTTTTT. Translating it yields CSVGLARTGELFF. The chain employs TRBV29-1 and TRBJ2-2; 8 bases are shared with TRBD2. The J segment lost 5 bases and the V segment lost 4 bases, leaving 3 bases of the junction unmatched. CDR1 and CDR2 (germline): SQVTM, ANQGSEA. The CDR3 is made up of 13 amino acids.

The V call is TRBV4-3, the J call TRBJ1-2; TRBD1 matches at 8 bases. The V and J ends lost 3 bases and 2 bases, in that order; junction bases with no gene match: 8. Germline CDR1 is LGHNA and CDR2 is YSLEER. The CDR3 is 16 residues long. In DNA form, the CDR3 reads TGCGCCAGCAGCCAGGGGGGACAGGACCAAAACTATGGCTACACCTTC. This sequence encodes CASSQGGQDQNYGYTF.

This clone was observed a single time. The V gene is TRBV9, the J gene TRBJ2-5; TRBD2 agrees at 8 bases. The trim removed 0 bases at V and 0 bases at J, leaving 10 bases unmatched. The germline gives CDR1 SGDLS, CDR2 YYNGEE. The CDR3 is made up of 18 amino acids. This CDR3 reads CASSVEGSGGLYQETQYF. DNA of the CDR3: TGTGCCAGCAGCGTAGAGGGGTCGGGAGGGCTGTACCAAGAGACCCAGTACTTC.

This sequence joins TRBV28 and TRBJ1-2; 7 bases align to TRBD1. The CDR3 loop spans 14 amino acids. Trimming at V came to 6 bases and at J to 0 bases, leaving 4 bases not matched to a gene. Germline lookup yields CDR1 MDHEN and CDR2 SYDVKM. The CDR3 region is CASSSGGSNYGYTF. The CDR3 DNA sequence: TGTGCCAGCAGCTCAGGGGGATCTAACTATGGCTACACCTTC.